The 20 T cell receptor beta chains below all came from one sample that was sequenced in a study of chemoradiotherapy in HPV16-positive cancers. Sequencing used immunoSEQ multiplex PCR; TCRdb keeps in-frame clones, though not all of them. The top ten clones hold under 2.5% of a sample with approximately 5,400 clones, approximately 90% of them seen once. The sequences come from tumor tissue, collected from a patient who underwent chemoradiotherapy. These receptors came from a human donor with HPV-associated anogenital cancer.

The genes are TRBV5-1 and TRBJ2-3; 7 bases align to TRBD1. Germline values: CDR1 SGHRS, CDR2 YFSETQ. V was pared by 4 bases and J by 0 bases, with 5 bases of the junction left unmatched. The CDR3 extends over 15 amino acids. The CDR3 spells CASSETGSSTDTQYF. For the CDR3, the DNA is TGCGCCAGCAGCGAGACAGGGTCTAGCACAGATACGCAGTATTTT.

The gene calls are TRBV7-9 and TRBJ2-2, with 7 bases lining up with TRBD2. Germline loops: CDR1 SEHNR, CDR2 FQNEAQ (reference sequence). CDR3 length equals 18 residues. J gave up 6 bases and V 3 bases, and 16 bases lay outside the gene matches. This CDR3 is CASSFPLGGFVDAGELFF. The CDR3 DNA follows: TGTGCCAGCAGCTTCCCCCTGGGGGGGTTTGTAGACGCCGGGGAGCTGTTTTTT.

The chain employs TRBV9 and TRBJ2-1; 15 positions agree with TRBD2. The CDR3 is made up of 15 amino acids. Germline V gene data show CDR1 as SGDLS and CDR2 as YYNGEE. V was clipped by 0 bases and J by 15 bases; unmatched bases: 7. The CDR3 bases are TGTGCCAGCAGCGTAGAGGGACTAGCGGGAGGCAGTCCGTTCTTC. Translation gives CASSVEGLAGGSPFF.

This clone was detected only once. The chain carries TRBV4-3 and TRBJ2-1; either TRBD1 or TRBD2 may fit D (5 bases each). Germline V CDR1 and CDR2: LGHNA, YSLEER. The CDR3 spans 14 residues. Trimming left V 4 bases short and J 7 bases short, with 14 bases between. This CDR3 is CASSRDDGGNEQFF. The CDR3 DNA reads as TGCGCCAGCAGCCGGGATGATGGGGGAAATGAGCAGTTCTTC.

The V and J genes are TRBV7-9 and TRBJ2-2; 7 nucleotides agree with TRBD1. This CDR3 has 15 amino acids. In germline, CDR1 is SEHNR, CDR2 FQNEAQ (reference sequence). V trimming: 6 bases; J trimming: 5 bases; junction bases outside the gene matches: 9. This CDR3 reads CASSPGQLLTGELFF. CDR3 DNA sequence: TGTGCCAGCAGTCCGGGACAGCTTCTGACCGGGGAGCTGTTTTTT.

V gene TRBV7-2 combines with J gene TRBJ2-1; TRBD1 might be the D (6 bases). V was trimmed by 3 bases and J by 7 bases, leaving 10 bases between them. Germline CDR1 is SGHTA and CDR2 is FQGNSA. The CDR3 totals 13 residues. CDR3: CASSLGAWNEQFF. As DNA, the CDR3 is TGTGCCAGCAGCTTGGGGGCTTGGAATGAGCAGTTCTTC.

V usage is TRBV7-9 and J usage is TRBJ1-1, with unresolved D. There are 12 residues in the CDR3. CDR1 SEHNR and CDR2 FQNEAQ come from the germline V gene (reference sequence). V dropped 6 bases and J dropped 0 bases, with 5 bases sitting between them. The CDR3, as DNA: TGTGCCAGCAGTGGGCTGAACACTGAAGCTTTCTTT. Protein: CASSGLNTEAFF.

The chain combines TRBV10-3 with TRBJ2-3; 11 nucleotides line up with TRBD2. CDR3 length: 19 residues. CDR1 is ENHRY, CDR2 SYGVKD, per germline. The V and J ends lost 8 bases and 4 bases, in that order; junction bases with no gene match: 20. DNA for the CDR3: TGTGCCATCCAGAACGGGGTACTAGCGGGAGCCCAAAGTCCAGATACGCAGTATTTT. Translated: CAIQNGVLAGAQSPDTQYF.

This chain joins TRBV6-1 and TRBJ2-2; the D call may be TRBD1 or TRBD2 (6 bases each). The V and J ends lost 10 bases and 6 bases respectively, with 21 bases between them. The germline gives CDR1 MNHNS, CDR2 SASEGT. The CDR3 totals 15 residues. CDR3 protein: CATAFGQRVAGELFF. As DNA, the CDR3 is TGTGCCACCGCCTTTGGACAGCGGGTGGCCGGGGAGCTGTTTTTT.

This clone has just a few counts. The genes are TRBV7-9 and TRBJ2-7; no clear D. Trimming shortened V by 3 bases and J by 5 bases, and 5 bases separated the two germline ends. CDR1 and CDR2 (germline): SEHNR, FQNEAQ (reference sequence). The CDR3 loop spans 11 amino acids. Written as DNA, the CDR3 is TGTGCCAGCAGCTTCACTAACGAGCAGTACTTC. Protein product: CASSFTNEQYF.

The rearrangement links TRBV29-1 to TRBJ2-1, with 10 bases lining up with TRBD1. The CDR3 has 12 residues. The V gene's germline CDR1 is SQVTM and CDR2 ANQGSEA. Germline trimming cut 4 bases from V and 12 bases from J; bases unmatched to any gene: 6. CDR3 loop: CSVVGWTGGQFF. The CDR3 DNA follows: TGCAGCGTTGTTGGATGGACAGGGGGGCAGTTCTTC.

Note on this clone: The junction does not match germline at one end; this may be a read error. The CDR3 bases are TGTGCCAGCAGCTTAGGAATGTGGTTGACTATCGGAGACTTC. Its protein is CASSLGMWLTIGDF. The rearrangement uses TRBV7-2 and TRBJ2-7; D might be TRBD2 (5 bases). Germline V CDR1 and CDR2: SGHTA, FQGNSA. This CDR3 comprises 14 residues.

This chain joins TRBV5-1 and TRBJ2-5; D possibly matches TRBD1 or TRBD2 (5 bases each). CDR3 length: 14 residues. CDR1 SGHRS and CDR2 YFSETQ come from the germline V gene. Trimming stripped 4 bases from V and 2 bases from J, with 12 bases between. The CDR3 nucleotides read TGCGCCAGCAGCCAGGGACGGACTCAAGAGACCCAGTACTTC. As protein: CASSQGRTQETQYF.

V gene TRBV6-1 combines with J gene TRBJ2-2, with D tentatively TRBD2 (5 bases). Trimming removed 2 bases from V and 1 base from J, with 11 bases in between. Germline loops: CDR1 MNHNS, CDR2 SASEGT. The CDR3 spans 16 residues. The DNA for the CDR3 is TGTGCCAGCAGTGAATTCGGAAGCGGGAACACCGGGGAGCTGTTTTTT. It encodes CASSEFGSGNTGELFF.

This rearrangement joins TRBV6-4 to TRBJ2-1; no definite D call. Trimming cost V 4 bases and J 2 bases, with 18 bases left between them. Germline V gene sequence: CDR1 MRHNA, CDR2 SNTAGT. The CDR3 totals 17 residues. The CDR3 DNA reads TGTGCCAGCAGTGTACAAGGGCAAGCGCGTACCTACAATGAGCAGTTCTTC. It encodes CASSVQGQARTYNEQFF.

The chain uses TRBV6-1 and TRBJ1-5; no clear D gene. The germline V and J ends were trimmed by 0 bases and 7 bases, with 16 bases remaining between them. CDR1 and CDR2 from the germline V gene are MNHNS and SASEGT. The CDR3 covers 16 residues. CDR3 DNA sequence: TGTGCCAGCAGTGAAGCGCCAACCCAACGGGAACAGCCCCAGCATTTT. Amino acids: CASSEAPTQREQPQHF.

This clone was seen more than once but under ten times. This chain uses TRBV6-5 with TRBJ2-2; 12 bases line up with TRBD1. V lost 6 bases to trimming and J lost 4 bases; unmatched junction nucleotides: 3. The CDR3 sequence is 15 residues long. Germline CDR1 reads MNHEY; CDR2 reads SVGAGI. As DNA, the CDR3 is TGTGCCAGCAGCGGGGACAGGGGGCTCACCGGGGAGCTGTTTTTT. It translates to CASSGDRGLTGELFF.

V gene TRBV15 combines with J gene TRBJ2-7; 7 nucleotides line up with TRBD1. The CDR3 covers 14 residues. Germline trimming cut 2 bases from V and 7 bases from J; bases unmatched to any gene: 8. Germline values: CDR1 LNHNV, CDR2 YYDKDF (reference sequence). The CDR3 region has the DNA TGTGCCACCAGCAGACACCAACAGGGGCGGGAGCAGTACTTC. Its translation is CATSRHQQGREQYF.

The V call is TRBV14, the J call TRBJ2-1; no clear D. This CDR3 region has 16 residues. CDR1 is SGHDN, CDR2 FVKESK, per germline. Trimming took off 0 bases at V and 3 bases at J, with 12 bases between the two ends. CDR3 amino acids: CASSQDHVSLYNEQFF. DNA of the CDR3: TGTGCCAGCAGCCAAGATCACGTTAGCCTCTACAATGAGCAGTTCTTC.

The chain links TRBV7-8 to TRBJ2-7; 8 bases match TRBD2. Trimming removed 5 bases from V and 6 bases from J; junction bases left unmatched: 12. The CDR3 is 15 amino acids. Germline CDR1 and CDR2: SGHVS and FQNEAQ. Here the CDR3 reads CASSRPGLGPGEQYF. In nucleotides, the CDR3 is TGTGCCAGCAGCCGGCCGGGACTAGGGCCCGGCGAGCAGTACTTC.